These 18 T cell receptor beta chains share one sample of origin, sequenced in a study of T cell responses to AZD1222 COVID-19 vaccine. Produced via immunoSEQ multiplex PCR; TCRdb's table is partial and in-frame only. Here the sample spans tens of thousands of clones, roughly four fifths being singletons. Material: peripheral blood, obtained on day 0 of AZD1222 vaccination. These TCRs come from an adult in good health.

V is TRBV6-1 and J is TRBJ1-2, with 8 bases that match TRBD1. Trimming removed 2 bases from V and 4 bases from J; junction bases left unmatched: 3. Germline V gene sequence: CDR1 MNHNS, CDR2 SASEGT. CDR3 length equals 14 residues. The CDR3 here is CASSEHRGTYGYTF. The CDR3 DNA reads TGTGCCAGCAGTGAACACAGGGGGACCTATGGCTACACCTTC.

V gene TRBV19 combines with J gene TRBJ1-5; D gene uncertain. V lost 1 base and J 10 bases, leaving 8 bases between the germline ends. Germline CDR1 LNHDA, CDR2 SQIVND (reference sequence). The CDR3 sequence is 12 residues long. This CDR3 is CASSIGRTPQHF. CDR3 DNA sequence: TGTGCCAGTAGTATAGGCCGGACCCCCCAGCATTTT.

The V and J genes are TRBV4-2 and TRBJ2-3; D remains unclear. The CDR3 length is 14 residues. Trimming took off 5 bases at V and 5 bases at J, with 14 bases between the two ends. Germline V gene sequence: CDR1 LGHNA, CDR2 YNFKEQ. The CDR3 DNA sequence: TGTGCCAGCAGCACCCAGGATACGAAAGATACGCAGTATTTT. Amino acids: CASSTQDTKDTQYF.

This chain connects TRBV29-1 to TRBJ2-7; no clear D. CDR1 is SQVTM, CDR2 ANQGSEA, per germline. V lost 7 bases and J 7 bases, leaving 11 bases between the germline ends. CDR3 length equals 10 residues. The CDR3 DNA sequence: TGCAGCGCCACGGACGGAGAGCAGTACTTC. This gives the protein CSATDGEQYF.

This chain links TRBV7-8 with TRBJ2-1; perhaps D is TRBD1 or TRBD2 (5 bases each). Germline CDR1 reads SGHVS; CDR2 reads FQNEAQ. Trimming removed 5 bases from V and 5 bases from J, with 10 bases in between. The CDR3 consists of 13 residues. The CDR3 here is CASSPGTNNEQFF. For the CDR3, the DNA is TGTGCCAGCAGCCCCGGGACGAACAATGAGCAGTTCTTC.

The chain links TRBV6-5 to TRBJ2-7; possible D gene TRBD2, 5 bases. Trimming shortened V by 0 bases and J by 6 bases, and 15 bases separated the two germline ends. This CDR3 has 15 amino acids. Germline CDR1 reads MNHEY; CDR2 reads SVGAGI. For the CDR3, the DNA is TGTGCCAGCAGTTACTCGGGGAGCCCTCACCGCGAGCAGTACTTC. It encodes CASSYSGSPHREQYF.

The chain joins TRBV11-1 to TRBJ1-1; no clear D gene. The V gene's germline CDR1 is SGHAT and CDR2 FQDESV (reference sequence). Trimming removed 6 bases at V and 1 base at J, with 12 bases between. There are 14 residues in the CDR3. The CDR3 here is CASRSAGRNTEAFF. Here the CDR3 DNA reads TGTGCCAGCAGATCAGCTGGGAGGAACACTGAAGCTTTCTTT. Full variable domain (rest looked up from reference TRBV11-1 and TRBJ1-1): EAEVAQSPRYKITEKSQAVAFWCDPISGHATLYWYRQILGQGPELLVQFQDESVVDDSQLPKDRFSAERLKGVDSTLKIQPAELGDSAMYLCASRSAGRNTEAFFGQGTRLTVV.

The chain combines TRBV6-5 with TRBJ2-3; the match to TRBD2 covers 7 bases. CDR1 is MNHEY and CDR2 is SVGAGI in the germline V gene. J was trimmed by 6 bases and V by 4 bases; bases with no gene match: 4. There are 13 residues in the CDR3. The CDR3, as DNA: TGTGCCAGCAGTTGGTTGGGGGGGGATACGCAGTATTTT. Its translation: CASSWLGGDTQYF.

The chain employs TRBV12-3 or TRBV12-4 and TRBJ2-7; no reliable D call. The ends were cut back, 2 bases at V and 7 bases at J, with 12 bases in the middle. The CDR3 sequence is 13 residues long. The DNA of the CDR3 is TGTGCCAGCAGTTTAAGCCAGGTGGGGGAGCAGTACTTC. Amino acid sequence: CASSLSQVGEQYF.

V usage is TRBV9 and J usage is TRBJ2-1; a weak D match, TRBD2 (6 bases). Germline V lookup: CDR1 SGDLS, CDR2 YYNGEE. This CDR3 is built from 15 residues. V was cut by 3 bases and J by 2 bases, with 12 bases left in between. In DNA form, the CDR3 reads TGTGCCAGCAGCGCCGAAGCGGGCCCCTACAATGAGCAGTTCTTC. Its translation: CASSAEAGPYNEQFF.

The chain has TRBV7-2 and TRBJ2-3, with 9 bases that match TRBD2. J was trimmed by 1 base and V by 4 bases; bases with no gene match: 6. This CDR3 is built from 16 residues. Per the germline V gene, CDR1 is SGHTA and CDR2 is FQGNSA. DNA for the CDR3: TGTGCCAGCAGCTATAGCGGGGGCCCCGGCACAGATACGCAGTATTTT. Translated, it gives CASSYSGGPGTDTQYF. The variable domain in full, completed from reference TRBV7-2 and TRBJ2-3, reads GAGVSQSPSNKVTEKGKDVELRCDPISGHTALYWYRQSLGQGLEFLIYFQGNSAPDKSGLPSDRFSAERTGGSVSTLTIQRTQQEDSAVYLCASSYSGGPGTDTQYFGPGTRLTVL.

In its sample, this clone was seen a few times. The chain has TRBV5-1 and TRBJ2-3, with 11 bases fitting TRBD2. Trimming cost V 3 bases and J 0 bases; bases outside gene matches: 9. This CDR3 contains 18 residues. The germline CDR1 and CDR2 sequences are SGHRS and YFSETQ. In nucleotides, the CDR3 is TGCGCCAGCAGCTCGAGGACTAGCGGGTGGGGTAGCACAGATACGCAGTATTTT. It specifies CASSSRTSGWGSTDTQYF.

The chain uses TRBV7-6 and TRBJ2-7; D is undetermined. The CDR3 covers 15 residues. The germline V and J ends were trimmed by 2 bases and 0 bases, with 11 bases remaining between them. Germline CDR1 reads SGHVS; CDR2 reads FNYEAQ. The CDR3 DNA reads as TGTGCCAGCAGCTTAAGGACGGCGAGCTCCTACGAGCAGTACTTC. Translated, it gives CASSLRTASSYEQYF.

The CDR3 region has the DNA TGTGCCAGCAGTTTAAGCAGGGGGACCTACAATGAGCAGTTCTTC. Its protein is CASSLSRGTYNEQFF. The chain recombines TRBV27 with TRBJ2-1; 7 positions agree with TRBD1. Germline V lookup: CDR1 MNHEY, CDR2 SMNVEV (reference sequence). V lost 2 bases, J lost 2 bases, and 3 bases stayed unmatched. This CDR3 comprises 15 residues.

This clone came up a few times. This chain uses TRBV6-5 with TRBJ2-1; TRBD1 is a possible D gene (6 bases). The CDR3 runs 15 residues. The V gene lost 5 bases and the J gene lost 9 bases, with 20 bases spanning the gap. Germline assignment: CDR1 MNHEY and CDR2 SVGAGI. The CDR3 DNA sequence: TGTGCCAGCAGTCAACAGGGACCTCGGTTAGGTGAGCAGTTCTTC. Amino acids: CASSQQGPRLGEQFF.

This rearrangement joins TRBV7-2 to TRBJ2-7; D remains unclear. Deletions cut 1 base from V and 3 bases from J, with 7 bases between. The CDR3 is made up of 13 amino acids. Germline V CDR1 and CDR2: SGHTA, FQGNSA. CDR3 DNA sequence: TGTGCCAGCAGCTTAGGAGGTGGCTACGAGCAGTACTTC. Amino acid sequence: CASSLGGGYEQYF.

The chain uses TRBV19 and TRBJ2-7; D may match TRBD1 or TRBD2 (6 bases each). CDR1 LNHDA and CDR2 SQIVND come from the germline V gene (reference sequence). The CDR3 consists of 14 residues. Deletions cut 5 bases from V and 3 bases from J, with 14 bases between. CDR3 sequence reads: CASSEGGPNYEQYF. As DNA, the CDR3 is TGTGCCAGTAGTGAAGGGGGGCCCAACTACGAGCAGTACTTC.

This chain connects TRBV30 to TRBJ1-2, with TRBD1 as a possible D gene (6 bases). The ends were cut back, 4 bases at V and 6 bases at J, with 18 bases in the middle. The V gene's germline CDR1 is GTSNPN and CDR2 SVGIG (reference sequence). The CDR3 has 14 amino acids. The CDR3 DNA reads as TGTGCCTGGATAGCTTACAGGGAAGGGGATGGCTACACCTTC. Translating gives CAWIAYREGDGYTF.